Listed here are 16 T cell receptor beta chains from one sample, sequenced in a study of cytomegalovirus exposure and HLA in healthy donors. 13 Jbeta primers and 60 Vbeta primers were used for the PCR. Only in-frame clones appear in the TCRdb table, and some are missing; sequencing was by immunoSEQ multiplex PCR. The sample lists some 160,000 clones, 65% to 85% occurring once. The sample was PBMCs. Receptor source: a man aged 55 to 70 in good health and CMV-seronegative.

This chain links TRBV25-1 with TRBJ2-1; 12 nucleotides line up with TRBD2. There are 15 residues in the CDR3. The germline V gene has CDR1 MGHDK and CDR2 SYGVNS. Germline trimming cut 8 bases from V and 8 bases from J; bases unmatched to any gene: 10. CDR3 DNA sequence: TGTGCCAGCGCGACTAGCGGGGGTCTCGTAGATGAGCAGTTCTTC. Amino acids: CASATSGGLVDEQFF.

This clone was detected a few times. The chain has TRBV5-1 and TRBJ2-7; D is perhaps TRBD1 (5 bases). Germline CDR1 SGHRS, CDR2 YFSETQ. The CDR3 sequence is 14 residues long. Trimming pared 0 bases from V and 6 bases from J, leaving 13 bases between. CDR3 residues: CASSLEHPDSEQYF. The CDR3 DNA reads TGCGCCAGCAGCTTGGAGCACCCCGACAGCGAGCAGTACTTC.

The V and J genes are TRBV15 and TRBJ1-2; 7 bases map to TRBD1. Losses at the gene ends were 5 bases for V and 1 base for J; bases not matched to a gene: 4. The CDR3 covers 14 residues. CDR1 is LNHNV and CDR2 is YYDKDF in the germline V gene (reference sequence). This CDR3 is CATSVRQGNYGYTF. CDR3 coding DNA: TGTGCCACCAGCGTACGACAGGGTAACTATGGCTACACCTTC.

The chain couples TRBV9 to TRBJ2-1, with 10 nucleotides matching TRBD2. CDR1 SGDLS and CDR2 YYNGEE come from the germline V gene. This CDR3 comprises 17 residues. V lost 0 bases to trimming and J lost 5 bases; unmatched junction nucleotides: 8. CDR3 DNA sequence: TGTGCCAGCAGCGTAGCCTGGTTAGCGGGGGGTGACAATGAGCAGTTCTTC. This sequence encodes CASSVAWLAGGDNEQFF.

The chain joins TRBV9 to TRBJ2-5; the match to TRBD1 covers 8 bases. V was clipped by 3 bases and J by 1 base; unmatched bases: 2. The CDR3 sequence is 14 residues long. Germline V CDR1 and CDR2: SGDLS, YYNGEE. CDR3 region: CASSEQGVQETQYF. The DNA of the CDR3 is TGTGCCAGCAGCGAACAGGGGGTCCAAGAGACCCAGTACTTC.

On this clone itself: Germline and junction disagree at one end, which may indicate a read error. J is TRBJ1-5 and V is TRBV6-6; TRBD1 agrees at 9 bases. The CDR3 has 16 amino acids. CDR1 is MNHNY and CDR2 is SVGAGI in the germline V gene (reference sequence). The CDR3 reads CASRPERQGGNQPQNF. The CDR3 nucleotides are TGTGCCAGCAGGCCCGAGCGACAGGGGGGCAATCAGCCCCAGAATTTT.

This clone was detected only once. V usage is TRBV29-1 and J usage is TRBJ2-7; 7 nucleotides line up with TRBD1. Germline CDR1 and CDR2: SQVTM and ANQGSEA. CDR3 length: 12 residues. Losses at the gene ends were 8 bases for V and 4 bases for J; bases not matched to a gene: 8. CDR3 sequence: CSILGTAYEQYF. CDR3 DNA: TGCAGCATCCTGGGGACAGCTTACGAGCAGTACTTC.

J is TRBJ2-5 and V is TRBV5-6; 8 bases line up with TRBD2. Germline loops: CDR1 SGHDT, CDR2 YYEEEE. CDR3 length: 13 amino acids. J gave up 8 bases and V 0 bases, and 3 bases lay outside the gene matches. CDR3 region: CASSLVGRETQYF. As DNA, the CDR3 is TGTGCCAGCAGCTTGGTCGGGAGGGAAACCCAGTACTTC. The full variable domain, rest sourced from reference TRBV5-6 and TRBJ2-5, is DAGVTQSPTHLIKTRGQQVTLRCSPKSGHDTVSWYQQALGQGPQFIFQYYEEEERQRGNFPDRFSGHQFPNYSSELNVNALLLGDSALYLCASSLVGRETQYFGPGTRLLVL.

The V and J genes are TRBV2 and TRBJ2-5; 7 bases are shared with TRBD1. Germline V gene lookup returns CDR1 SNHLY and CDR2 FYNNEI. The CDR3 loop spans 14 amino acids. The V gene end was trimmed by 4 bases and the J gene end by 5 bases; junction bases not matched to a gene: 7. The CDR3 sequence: CASSGTTGEETQYF. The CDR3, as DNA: TGTGCCAGCAGTGGCACTACAGGGGAGGAGACCCAGTACTTC.

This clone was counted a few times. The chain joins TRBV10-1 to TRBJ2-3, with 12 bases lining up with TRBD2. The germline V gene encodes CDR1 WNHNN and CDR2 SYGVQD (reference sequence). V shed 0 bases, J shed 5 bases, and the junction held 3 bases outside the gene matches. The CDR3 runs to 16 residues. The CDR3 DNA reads TGCGCCAGCAGTGAGTCGACTAGCGGGGGAGTAGATACGCAGTATTTT. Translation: CASSESTSGGVDTQYF.

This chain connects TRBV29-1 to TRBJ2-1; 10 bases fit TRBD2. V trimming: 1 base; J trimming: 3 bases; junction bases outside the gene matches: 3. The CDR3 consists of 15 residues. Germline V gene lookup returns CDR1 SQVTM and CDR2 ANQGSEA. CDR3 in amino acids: CSVEVAGGIYNEQFF. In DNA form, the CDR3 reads TGCAGCGTTGAAGTAGCGGGGGGAATCTACAATGAGCAGTTCTTC.

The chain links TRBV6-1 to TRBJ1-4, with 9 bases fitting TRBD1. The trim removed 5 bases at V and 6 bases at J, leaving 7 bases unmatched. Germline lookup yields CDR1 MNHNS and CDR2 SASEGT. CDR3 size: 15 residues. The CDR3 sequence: CASSTGQGGDEKLFF. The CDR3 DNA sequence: TGTGCCAGCAGTACGGGACAGGGAGGGGATGAAAAACTGTTTTTT.

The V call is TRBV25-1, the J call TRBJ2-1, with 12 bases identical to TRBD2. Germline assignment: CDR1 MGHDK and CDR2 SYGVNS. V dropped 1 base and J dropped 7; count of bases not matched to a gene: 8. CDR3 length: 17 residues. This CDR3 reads CASSESALAGGQNEQFF. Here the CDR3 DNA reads TGTGCCAGCAGTGAATCGGCCCTAGCGGGGGGGCAGAATGAGCAGTTCTTC.

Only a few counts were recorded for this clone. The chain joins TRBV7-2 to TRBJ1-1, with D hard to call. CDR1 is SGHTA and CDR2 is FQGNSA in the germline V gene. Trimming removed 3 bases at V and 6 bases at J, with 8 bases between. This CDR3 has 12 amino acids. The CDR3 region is CASSLTRAEAFF. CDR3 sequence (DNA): TGTGCCAGCAGCTTGACTAGGGCTGAAGCTTTCTTT.

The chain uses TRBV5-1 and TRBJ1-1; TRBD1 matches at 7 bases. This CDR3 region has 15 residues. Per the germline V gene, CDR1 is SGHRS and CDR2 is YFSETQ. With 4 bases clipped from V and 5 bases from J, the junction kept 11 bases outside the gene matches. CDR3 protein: CASSLRQGGGTEAFF. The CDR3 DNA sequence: TGCGCCAGCAGCCTACGACAGGGAGGAGGAACTGAAGCTTTCTTT.

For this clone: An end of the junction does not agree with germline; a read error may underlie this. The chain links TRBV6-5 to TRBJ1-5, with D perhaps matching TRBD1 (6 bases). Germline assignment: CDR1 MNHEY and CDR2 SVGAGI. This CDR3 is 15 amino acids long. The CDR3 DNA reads TGTGCCAGCAGCCCAGGACAGTCTTTAGGGTTCCCCCAGAATTTT. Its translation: CASSPGQSLGFPQNF.